This note documents a single TCR beta chain sequence. This sample was included in a study of blood T cell repertoires in COVID-19. About the study: In each case, the material was cDNA or gDNA derived from T cells, B-cell-depleted T cells, or PBMCs.

Everyone who took part was 18 to 89 years old, and they came from fewer than 25 US areas. Self-reported history from a screening survey and questionnaire set each donor's cohort. Germline V lookup: CDR1 SGHRS, CDR2 YFSETQ. V was pared by 0 bases and J by 6 bases, with 13 bases between. CDR3 length equals 14 residues. Original methodology: The assay estimated nucleated cells by amplifying reference gene primers. Data came from immunoSEQ multiplex PCR; TCRdb stores just in-frame clones and leaves some out. V and J calls and clone size follow that table, whereas D and trimming were derived from the DNA. The data contain fewer than 450,000 clones, over 75% of them seen just once; the ten biggest clones take up roughly 2%.

The V and J genes are TRBV5-1 and TRBJ2-7, with a possible D match to TRBD1 (6 bases). This receptor was taken from a woman aged 40-49 years with acute COVID-19. The material sequenced was PBMCs or T cells enriched from blood (not recorded which). This chain's CDR3 is CASSLEGTKREQYF. CDR3 DNA: TGCGCCAGCAGCTTGGAGGGGACAAAACGCGAGCAGTACTTC.